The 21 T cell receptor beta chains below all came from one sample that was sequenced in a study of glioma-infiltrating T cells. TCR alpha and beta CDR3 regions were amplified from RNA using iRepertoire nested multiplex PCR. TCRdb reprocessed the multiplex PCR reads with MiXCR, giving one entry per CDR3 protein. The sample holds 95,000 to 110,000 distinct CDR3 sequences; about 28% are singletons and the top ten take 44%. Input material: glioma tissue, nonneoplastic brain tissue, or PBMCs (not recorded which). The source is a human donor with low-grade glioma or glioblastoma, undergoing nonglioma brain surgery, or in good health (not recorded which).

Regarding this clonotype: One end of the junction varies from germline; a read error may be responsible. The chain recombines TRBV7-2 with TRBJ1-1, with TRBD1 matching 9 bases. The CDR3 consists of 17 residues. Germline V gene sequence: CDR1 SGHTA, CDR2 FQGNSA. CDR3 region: CASILRSPGQGSLGAFF. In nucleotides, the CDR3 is TGTGCCAGCATCTTACGTTCCCCCGGACAGGGGTCGTTGGGCGCTTTCTTT.

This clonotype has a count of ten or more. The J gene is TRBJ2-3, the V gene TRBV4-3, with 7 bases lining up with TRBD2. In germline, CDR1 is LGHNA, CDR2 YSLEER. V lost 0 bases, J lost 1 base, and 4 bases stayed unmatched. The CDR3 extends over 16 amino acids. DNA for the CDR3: TGCGCCAGCAGCCAAGATCCGGCGGGGGGCACAGATACGCAGTATTTT. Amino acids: CASSQDPAGGTDTQYF.

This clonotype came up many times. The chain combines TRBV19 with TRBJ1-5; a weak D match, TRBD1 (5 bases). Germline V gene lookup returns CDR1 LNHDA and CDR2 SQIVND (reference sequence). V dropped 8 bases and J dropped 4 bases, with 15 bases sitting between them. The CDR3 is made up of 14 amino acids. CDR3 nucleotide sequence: TGTGCCAGTTGGGGGACCAGGCTTAATCAGCCCCAGCATTTT. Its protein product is CASWGTRLNQPQHF.

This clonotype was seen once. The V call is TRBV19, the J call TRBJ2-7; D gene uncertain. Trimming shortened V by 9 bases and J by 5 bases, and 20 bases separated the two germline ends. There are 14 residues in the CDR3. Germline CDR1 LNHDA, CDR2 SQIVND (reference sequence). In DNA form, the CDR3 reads TGTGCCAGCAAAAAAAGAGGAGAACCGAACGAGCAGTACTTC. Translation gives CASKKRGEPNEQYF.

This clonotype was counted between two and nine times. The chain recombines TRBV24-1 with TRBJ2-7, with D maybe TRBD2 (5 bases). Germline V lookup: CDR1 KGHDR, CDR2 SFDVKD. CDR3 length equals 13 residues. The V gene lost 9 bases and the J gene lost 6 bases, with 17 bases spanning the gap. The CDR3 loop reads CATGTETRGEQYF. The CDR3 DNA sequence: TGTGCCACCGGTACCGAGACCCGGGGCGAGCAGTACTTC.

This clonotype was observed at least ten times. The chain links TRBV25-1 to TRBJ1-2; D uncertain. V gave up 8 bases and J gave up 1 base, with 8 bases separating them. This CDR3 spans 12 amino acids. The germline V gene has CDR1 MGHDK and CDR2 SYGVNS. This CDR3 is CASGRGNYGYTF. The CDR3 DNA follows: TGTGCCAGCGGTCGGGGTAACTATGGCTACACCTTC.

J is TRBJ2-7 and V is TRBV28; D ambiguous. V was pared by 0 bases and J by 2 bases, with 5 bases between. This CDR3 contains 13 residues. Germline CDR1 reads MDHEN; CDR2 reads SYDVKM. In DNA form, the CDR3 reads TGTGCCAGCAGTTTATGGTACCCCTACGAGCAGTACTTC. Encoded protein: CASSLWYPYEQYF.

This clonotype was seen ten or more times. DNA of the CDR3: TGCAGTGCTAGAGGGGTGGGACAGGCCTACGAGCAGTACTTC. Translating it yields CSARGVGQAYEQYF. The chain employs TRBV20-1 and TRBJ2-7; TRBD1 matches at 8 bases. There are 14 residues in the CDR3. Germline V CDR1 and CDR2: DFQATT, SNEGSKA (reference sequence). V gave up 1 base and J gave up 2 bases; unmatched junction bases: 4.

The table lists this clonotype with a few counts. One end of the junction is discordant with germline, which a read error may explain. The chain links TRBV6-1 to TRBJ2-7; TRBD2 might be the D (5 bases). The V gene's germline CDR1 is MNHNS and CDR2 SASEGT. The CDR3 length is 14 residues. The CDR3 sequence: CAISLGLALDEQYF. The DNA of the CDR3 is TGTGCCATCAGTCTCGGGCTAGCTCTCGACGAGCAGTACTTC.

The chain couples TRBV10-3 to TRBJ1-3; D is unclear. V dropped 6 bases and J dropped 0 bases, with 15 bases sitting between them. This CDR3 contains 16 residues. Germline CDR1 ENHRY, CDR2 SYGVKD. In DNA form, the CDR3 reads TGTGCCATCAGAAACCTGGACGGGAACTCTGGAAACACCATATATTTT. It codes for CAIRNLDGNSGNTIYF.

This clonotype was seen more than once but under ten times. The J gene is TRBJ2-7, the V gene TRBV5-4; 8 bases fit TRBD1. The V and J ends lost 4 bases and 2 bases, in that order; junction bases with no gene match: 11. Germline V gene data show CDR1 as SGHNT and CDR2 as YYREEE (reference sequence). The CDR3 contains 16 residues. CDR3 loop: CASSLSTGVRAYEQYF. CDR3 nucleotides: TGTGCCAGCAGCCTCTCGACAGGGGTCCGAGCCTACGAGCAGTACTTC.

The CDR3 sequence is CATSDPGTGEDHTF. In DNA, the CDR3 is TGTGCCACCAGTGACCCCGGGACAGGGGAGGATCACACCTTC. The chain carries TRBV24-1 and TRBJ1-2, with 10 nucleotides matching TRBD1. The trim removed 4 bases at V and 12 bases at J, leaving 10 bases unmatched. The CDR3 totals 14 residues. Germline assignment: CDR1 KGHDR and CDR2 SFDVKD.

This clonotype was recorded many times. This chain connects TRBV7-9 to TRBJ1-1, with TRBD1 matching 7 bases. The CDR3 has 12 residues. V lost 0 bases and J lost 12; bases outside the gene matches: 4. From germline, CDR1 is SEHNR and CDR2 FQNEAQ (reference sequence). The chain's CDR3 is CASSLAQGKTFF. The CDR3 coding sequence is TGTGCCAGCAGCTTAGCACAGGGGAAGACTTTCTTT.

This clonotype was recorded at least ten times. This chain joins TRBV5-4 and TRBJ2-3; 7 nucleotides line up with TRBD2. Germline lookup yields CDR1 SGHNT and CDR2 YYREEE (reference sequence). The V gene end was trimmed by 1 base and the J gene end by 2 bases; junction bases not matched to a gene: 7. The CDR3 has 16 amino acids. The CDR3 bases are TGTGCCAGCAGCTTGATGGGCGGGGGACCCACAGATACGCAGTATTTT. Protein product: CASSLMGGGPTDTQYF.

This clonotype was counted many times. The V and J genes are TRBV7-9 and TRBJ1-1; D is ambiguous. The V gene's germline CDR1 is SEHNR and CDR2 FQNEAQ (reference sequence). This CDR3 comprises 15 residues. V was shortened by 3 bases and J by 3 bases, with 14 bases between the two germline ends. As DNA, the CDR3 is TGTGCCAGCAGCTTTACCCTAATGAGAGACACTGAAGCTTTCTTT. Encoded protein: CASSFTLMRDTEAFF.

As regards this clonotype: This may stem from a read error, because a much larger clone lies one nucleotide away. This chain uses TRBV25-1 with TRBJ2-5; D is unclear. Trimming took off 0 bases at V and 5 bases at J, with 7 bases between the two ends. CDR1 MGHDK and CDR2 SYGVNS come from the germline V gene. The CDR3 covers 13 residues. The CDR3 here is CASSEYTRETQYF. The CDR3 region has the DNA TGTGCCAGCAGTGAATACACCAGGGAGACCCAGTACTTC.

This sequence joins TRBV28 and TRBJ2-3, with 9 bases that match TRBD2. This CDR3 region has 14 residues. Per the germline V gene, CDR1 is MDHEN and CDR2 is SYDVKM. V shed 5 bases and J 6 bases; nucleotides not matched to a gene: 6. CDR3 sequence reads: CASSAHSGGDTQYF. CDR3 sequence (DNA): TGTGCCAGCAGTGCTCATAGCGGGGGTGATACGCAGTATTTT.

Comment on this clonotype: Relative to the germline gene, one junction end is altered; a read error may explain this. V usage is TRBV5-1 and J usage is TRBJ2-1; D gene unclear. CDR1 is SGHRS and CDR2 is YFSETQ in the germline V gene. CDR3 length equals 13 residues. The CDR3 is CASTLGIHNEQFF. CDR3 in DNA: TGCGCCAGCACCTTGGGTATCCACAATGAGCAGTTCTTC.

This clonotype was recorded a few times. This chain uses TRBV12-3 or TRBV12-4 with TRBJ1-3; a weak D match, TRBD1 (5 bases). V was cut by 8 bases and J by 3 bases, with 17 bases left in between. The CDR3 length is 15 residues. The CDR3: CASGGRNVFGNTIYF. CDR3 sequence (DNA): TGTGCCAGCGGGGGACGTAACGTCTTTGGAAACACCATATATTTT.

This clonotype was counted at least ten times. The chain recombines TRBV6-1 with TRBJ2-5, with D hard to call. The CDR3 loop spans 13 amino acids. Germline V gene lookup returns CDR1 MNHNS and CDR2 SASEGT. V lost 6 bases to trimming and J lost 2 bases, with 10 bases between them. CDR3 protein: CASSSQPQETQYF. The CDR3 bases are TGTGCCAGCAGCTCCCAGCCTCAAGAGACCCAGTACTTC.

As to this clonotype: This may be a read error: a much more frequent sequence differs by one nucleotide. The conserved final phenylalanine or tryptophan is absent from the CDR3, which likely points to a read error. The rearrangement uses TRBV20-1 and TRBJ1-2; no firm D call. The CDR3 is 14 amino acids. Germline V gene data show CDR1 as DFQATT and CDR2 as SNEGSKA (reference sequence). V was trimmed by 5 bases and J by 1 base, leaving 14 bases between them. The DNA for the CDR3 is TGCAGTGCTCGCCAACAAACTCTTAACTATGGCTACACCTTA. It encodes CSARQQTLNYGYTL.